The clone carrying this TCR beta chain was seen only a few times. What it recognizes is unknown. The sample originates from a study of cytomegalovirus exposure and HLA in healthy donors. Turning to the study itself: Falling in the Caucasian-associated ancestry cluster were 65% to 90% of 300 to 500 genotyped donors. Overall study findings and caveats: There were some V segments, including TRBV6-2 and TRBV6-3, excluded as indistinguishable. CMV serostatus alone was available as immune exposure information.

J lost 15 bases, V lost 3 bases, and 10 bases had no gene match. The CDR3 consists of 15 residues. Germline CDR1 is LNHDA and CDR2 is SQIVND (reference sequence). Nominally healthy donors were sampled, though unrecorded immune exposures were likely. Use of 60 Vbeta and 13 Jbeta primers characterized the PCR. Profiling relied on immunoSEQ multiplex PCR, and the TCRdb table lists in-frame clones only, not all of them. This table has approximately 130,000 clones, around 75% appearing once. Sequenced sample: PBMCs. The chain couples TRBV19 to TRBJ2-1; TRBD2 matches 14 bases. The receptor's source is a young man in good health and CMV-seronegative. CDR3 loop: CASSISGTSGSELFF. The CDR3, as DNA: TGTGCCAGTAGTATCAGTGGGACTAGCGGGAGTGAACTGTTCTTC.